A selection of T cell receptor beta chains follows, all from one sample in a study of cytomegalovirus exposure and HLA in healthy donors. Sequenced by immunoSEQ multiplex PCR; TCRdb stores in-frame clones only, minus some. This repertoire comprises under 200,000 clones; its ten largest clones make up under 2.5%. Sequenced sample: PBMCs. These receptors were collected from a man aged 25 to 40 in good health and CMV-seronegative. Each CDR3 is given with its conserved first and last residue. D genes are given only for firm matches.

>TRBV6-1|TRBJ2-7|NA
TGTGCCAGCAGTGAAGCGGTCAACCCCCCCTACGAGCAGTACTTC
CASSEAVNPPYEQYF
>TRBV19|TRBJ1-2|NA
TGTGCCAGCCGGAACAGGGCGTCAGTCCCTGGCTACACCTTC
CASRNRASVPGYTF
>TRBV7-9|TRBJ2-3|NA
TGTGCCACCTCCACAGATACGCAGTATTTT
CATSTDTQYF
>TRBV7-9|TRBJ1-4|TRBD1
TGTGCCAGCAGCTCCGACAGGGGCGGAATTAATGAAAAACTGTTTTTT
CASSSDRGGINEKLFF
>TRBV18|TRBJ2-4|NA
TGTGCCAGCTCACCCCAGCCCGGGGGAGTAAGGAACATTCAGTACTTC
CASSPQPGGVRNIQYF
>TRBV15|TRBJ2-6|NA
TGTGCCACCAGCAGAGTCAGCTCTGGGGCCAACGTCCTGACTTTC
CATSRVSSGANVLTF
>TRBV29-1|TRBJ2-5|NA
TGCAGCGTTCAGATGCTCCAAGAGACCCAGTACTTC
CSVQMLQETQYF
>TRBV6-5|TRBJ2-2|TRBD2
TGTGCCACGCGTCTAGCGGGAGTGGGTATGGGGGAGCTGTTTTTT
CATRLAGVGMGELFF
>TRBV5-1|TRBJ2-2|TRBD2
TGCGCCAGCAGCATGGGACTAGCGGGAGCCGGGGAGCTGTTTTTT
CASSMGLAGAGELFF
>TRBV19|TRBJ2-1|NA
TGTGCCAGTAGTATGGCAGGGAGGAATGAGCAGTTCTTC
CASSMAGRNEQFF
>TRBV7-2|TRBJ1-5|TRBD1
TGTGCCAGCAGCTTAACGCAGGGGGCATGGAGCAATCAGCCCCAGCATTTT
CASSLTQGAWSNQPQHF
>TRBV7-3|TRBJ2-2|TRBD1
TGTGCCAGCAGCTTATGGGGGCCGGGACAGGGGACCGGGGAGCTGTTTTTT
CASSLWGPGQGTGELFF
>TRBV9|TRBJ2-7|NA
TGTGCCAGCAGCGTAGGTGTAGCAGGGACCTACGAGCAGTACTTC
CASSVGVAGTYEQYF
>TRBV11-3|TRBJ2-2|NA
TGTGCCAGCAGCCAACGCCAGGCGGGGACCGGGGAGCTGTTTTTT
CASSQRQAGTGELFF
>TRBV7-2|TRBJ1-6|NA
TGTGCCAGCAGTTTCCTCATCTTAAGGGGTTCACCCCTCCACTTT
CASSFLILRGSPLHF
>TRBV30|TRBJ1-1|TRBD1
TGTGCCTCCACACCGGGACAGGGGACTGAAGCTTTCTTT
CASTPGQGTEAFF
>TRBV5-6|TRBJ2-5|NA
TGTGCCAGCAGCTTGGGGCTAGGGGGAAAGCAGACCCAGTACTTC
CASSLGLGGKQTQYF
>TRBV5-1|TRBJ2-1|TRBD2
TGCGCCAGCAGCTTCGGGCTAGCGGGGGTTTACAATGAGCAGTTCTTC
CASSFGLAGVYNEQFF
>TRBV6-5|TRBJ1-1|NA
TGTGCCAGCAGTTATGCGGGGGGTACTTCAGAAGCTTTCTTT
CASSYAGGTSEAFF
>TRBV6-5|TRBJ2-2|TRBD1
TGTGCCATAGGGACAGGGGACACCGGGGAGCTGTTTTTT
CAIGTGDTGELFF
>TRBV18|TRBJ2-7|NA
TGTGCCAGCTCACCAAAGAGAACCTCCTCCTACGAGCAGTACTTC
CASSPKRTSSYEQYF
>TRBV29-1|TRBJ2-5|NA
TGCAGCGTTGAGTGGAGGGAGACCCAGTACTTC
CSVEWRETQYF
>TRBV7-2|TRBJ2-2|TRBD1
TGTGCCAGCAGCTTTTACAGGGGCGACACCGGGGAGCTGTTTTTT
CASSFYRGDTGELFF
>TRBV27|TRBJ1-2|NA
TGTGCCAGCAGTCCTCTCCCCCCAGGAAACTATGGCTACACCTTC
CASSPLPPGNYGYTF
>TRBV6-5|TRBJ2-4|NA
TGTGCCAGCAGTTTCGGGGGTCGCGTAGCCAAAAACATTCAGTACTTC
CASSFGGRVAKNIQYF
>TRBV5-1|TRBJ1-1|NA
TGCGCCAGCAGCTTGGGTCAGGATACTGAAGCTTTCTTT
CASSLGQDTEAFF
>TRBV6-6|TRBJ1-5|NA
TGTGCCAGCAGCCAGACAGCATTCAATCAGCCCCAGCATTTT
CASSQTAFNQPQHF
>TRBV5-6|TRBJ1-5|NA
TGTGCCAGCAGCTTGGCGGCCAGGGGCAATCAGCCCCAGCATTTT
CASSLAARGNQPQHF
>TRBV30|TRBJ1-1|NA
TGTGCCTGGAGTGTATACTCGGAAGCTTTCTTT
CAWSVYSEAFF
>TRBV7-3|TRBJ2-1|NA
TGTGCCAGCAGCTCCGGAGGGCACAATGAGCAGTTCTTC
CASSSGGHNEQFF
>TRBV6-1|TRBJ1-1|NA
TGTGCCAGCAGTGCAGTCGTGAACACTGAAGCTTTCTTT
CASSAVVNTEAFF
>TRBV9|TRBJ2-7|TRBD1
TGTGCCAGCAGCGTTGAGGGGACAGAGAGCTACGAGCAGTACTTC
CASSVEGTESYEQYF
>TRBV6-5|TRBJ2-7|NA
TGTGCCAGCAGTTACGGTGAGCGCTCCTACGAGCAGTACTTC
CASSYGERSYEQYF
>TRBV11-2|TRBJ2-5|NA
TGTGCCAGCAGCGATACCGGGACAATCACACAAGAGACCCAGTACTTC
CASSDTGTITQETQYF
>TRBV28|TRBJ2-7|TRBD2
TGTGCCAGCAGTTTCTCGACTAGCGGGGTAGTCGAGCAGTACTTC
CASSFSTSGVVEQYF
>TRBV5-4|TRBJ2-7|NA
TGTGCCAGCAGCTTTGACAGCTACGAGCAGTACTTC
CASSFDSYEQYF
>TRBV11-3|TRBJ1-1|NA
TGTGCCAGCAGCTTAGGAGGCAGCAACACTGAAGCTTTCTTT
CASSLGGSNTEAFF
>TRBV7-9|TRBJ1-2|TRBD1
TGTGCCAGCAGCCTCCTGGGACAGGGGTTCGGTGGCTACACCTTC
CASSLLGQGFGGYTF
>TRBV6-1|TRBJ1-3|NA
TGTGCCAGCGAAGGAGGTTTCTCTGGAAACACCATATATTTT
CASEGGFSGNTIYF
>TRBV7-6|TRBJ1-4|NA
TGTGCCAGCAGTTCCGGGTTAGAAGGTGAAAAACTGTTTTTT
CASSSGLEGEKLFF
>TRBV27|TRBJ2-2|TRBD1
TGTGCCAGCAGTTTGGCCGGGACAGGGAACCGGGAGCTGTTTTTT
CASSLAGTGNRELFF
>TRBV7-6|TRBJ2-7|TRBD2
TGTGCCAGCAGCGTTGGAGCGATAGCGGGAGGATCCTACGAGCAGTACTTC
CASSVGAIAGGSYEQYF
>TRBV5-6|TRBJ2-2|TRBD2
TGTGCCAGCAGCTTGGGAGCGGGAGTCCCCGGGGAGCTGTTTTTT
CASSLGAGVPGELFF
>TRBV6-5|TRBJ2-1|TRBD1
TGTGCCAGCAGTCCCATTGACAGGGGTGGCAATGAGCAGTTCTTC
CASSPIDRGGNEQFF
>TRBV5-4|TRBJ2-7|TRBD2
TGTGCCAGCAGCTTGGCCTGGGGGGGAGGTCCCTACGAGCAGTACTTC
CASSLAWGGGPYEQYF
>TRBV6-5|TRBJ1-2|NA
TGTGCCAGCAGTTACCGGGGGGTAGGCTATGGCTACACCTTC
CASSYRGVGYGYTF
>TRBV2|TRBJ1-2|NA
TGTGCCAGCAGTGAAGGCCCAGGGCAAGATGGCTACACCTTC
CASSEGPGQDGYTF
>TRBV28|TRBJ2-7|NA
TGTGCCAGCAGTTTAGGAGGGGGCGCGCCCTACGAGCAGTACTTC
CASSLGGGAPYEQYF
>TRBV5-4|TRBJ2-1|TRBD1
TGTGCCATCGCCGGACAGGCCTACAATGAGCAGTTCTTC
CAIAGQAYNEQFF
>TRBV13|TRBJ1-1|NA
TGTGCCAGCAGCTTAGCGACAAACACTGAAGCTTTCTTT
CASSLATNTEAFF
>TRBV25-1|TRBJ1-4|TRBD1
TGTGCCAGCAGTGGGGGACAGTTCGGGGAAAAACTGTTTTTT
CASSGGQFGEKLFF
>TRBV5-1|TRBJ2-2|NA
TGCGCCAGCAGCTTGAACAGGGCCACCGGGGAGCTGTTTTTT
CASSLNRATGELFF
>TRBV18|TRBJ1-2|TRBD1
TGTGCCAGCTCACTAACCAGCCAGGGGGCGGACTATGGCTACACCTTC
CASSLTSQGADYGYTF